Each of the 7 T cell receptor beta chains below was sequenced from the same sample in a study of blood T cells in healthy people across ages. PCR was performed a second time for roughly 7 to 12 cycles using a sample-barcoded 5' primer and a J-beta primer mix. A single record per CDR3 protein comes from TCRdb applying MiXCR to the 5' RACE reads. The data hold more than 750,000 distinct CDR3 sequences, with 25% to 30% observed a single time. These data also featured in a second study, about T cells of mothers and their children.

Sequenced sample: blood. The receptors shown here come from a woman in her thirties or forties in good health.

The table lists this clonotype with many counts. V is TRBV5-5 and J is TRBJ1-3, with D unresolved. Per germline, CDR1 SGHKS and CDR2 YYEKEE (reference sequence). Between the trimmed V and J ends, which lost 7 bases and 0 bases, there was a span of 14 bases. This CDR3 comprises 15 residues. The CDR3: CASSLRAFSGNTIYF. The CDR3 nucleotides are TGTGCCAGCTCTCTTCGGGCCTTCTCTGGAAACACCATATATTTT. Combining the CDR3 with reference TRBV5-5 and TRBJ1-3 gives the whole variable domain DAGVTQSPTHLIKTRGQQVTLRCSPISGHKSVSWYQQVLGQGPQFIFQYYEKEERGRGNFPDRFSARQFPNYSSELNVNALLLGDSALYLCASSLRAFSGNTIYFGEGSWLTVV.

To note about this clonotype: One base away lies a much larger clone, so this may be a sequencing read error. The chain has TRBV5-1 and TRBJ1-2, with TRBD1 matching 11 bases. CDR3 length: 15 residues. Looked up from germline, CDR1 is SGHRS and CDR2 is YFSETQ. CDR3 nucleotides: TGCACCAGCAGCCCCGGACAGGGGGCATTATATGGCTACACCTTC. Translated, it gives CTSSPGQGALYGYTF.

The chain is built from TRBV28 and TRBJ2-5; TRBD2 might be the D (7 bases). The J call is uncertain, as TRBJ2-7 better fits the DNA end. CDR3 length: 15 amino acids. CDR1 and CDR2 from the germline V gene are MDHEN and SYDVKM. The CDR3: CASSLGGGPNYEQYF. CDR3 DNA sequence: TGTGCCAGCAGCCTAGGGGGGGGCCCCAATTACGAGCAGTACTTC.

This clonotype was detected a few times. The chain combines TRBV12-3 or TRBV12-4 with TRBJ1-6; D ambiguous. The CDR3 runs to 13 residues. V lost 3 bases and J 7 bases, leaving 7 bases between the germline ends. The CDR3 here is CASSFEGNSPLHF. CDR3 DNA sequence: TGTGCCAGCAGTTTTGAAGGCAATTCACCCCTCCACTTT.

Ten or more counts support this clonotype. The J gene is TRBJ1-4, the V gene TRBV20-1; D gene uncertain. The CDR3 extends over 12 amino acids. The germline V gene has CDR1 DFQATT and CDR2 SNEGSKA (reference sequence). V shed 6 bases and J shed 8 bases, with 13 bases lying between them. The CDR3 DNA follows: TGCAGTGCCGCAGAGGGTAGCGAAAAACTGTTTTTT. Protein product: CSAAEGSEKLFF.

This clonotype has at least ten counts. The chain couples TRBV3-1 to TRBJ2-7; no clear D. This CDR3 comprises 18 residues. V lost 3 bases to trimming and J lost 0 bases, with 21 bases between them. Germline CDR1 LGHDT, CDR2 YNNKEL (reference sequence). DNA of the CDR3: TGTGCCAGCAGCCATAGACCAGTCGCGGCGGTCGGCTCCTACGAGCAGTACTTC. Translation: CASSHRPVAAVGSYEQYF.

The chain joins TRBV4-3 to TRBJ1-3; D ambiguous. The V gene lost 0 bases and the J gene lost 0 bases, with 15 bases spanning the gap. Germline V gene lookup returns CDR1 LGHNA and CDR2 YSLEER. CDR3 length equals 18 residues. In DNA form, the CDR3 reads TGCGCCAGCAGCCAAGATCAAGGGCGGTTCGACTCTGGAAACACCATATATTTT. Protein: CASSQDQGRFDSGNTIYF.